This T cell receptor beta chain derives from a study of identifying expanded T cells in peripheral blood. Study conclusions and caveats: Clone count variance between two-week samples rose with total template count.

The CDR3 is 14 amino acids. Trimming removed 4 bases from V and 4 bases from J, with 11 bases in between. CDR1 LNHDA and CDR2 SQIVND come from the germline V gene (reference sequence). Collection occurred without any documented infections or immune events in donors. Profiled with immunoSEQ multiplex PCR; TCRdb holds only in-frame clones, not every one. The sample holds about 78,000 clones, 84% seen once. Note on this clone: The antigen is not known.

Input material: blood. The sequence came from a person aged 18 to 75 in good health. The V call is TRBV19, the J call TRBJ1-5; D gene ambiguous. The CDR3 nucleotides read TGTGCCAGTAGTAAGGGCCAGGATAATCAGCCCCAGCATTTT. The encoded protein is CASSKGQDNQPQHF. The full variable domain, with the rest looked up from reference TRBV19 and TRBJ1-5, is DGGITQSPKYLFRKEGQNVTLSCEQNLNHDAMYWYRQDPGQGLRLIYYSQIVNDFQKGDIAEGYSVSREKKESFPLTVTSAQKNPTAFYLCASSKGQDNQPQHFGDGTRLSIL.